This T cell receptor (beta chain) was retrieved from a study of CD8+CD57+ T cells in acquired aplastic anemia. Regarding the study as a whole: Significance was not reached for CD8+ Simpson's diversity between patients and controls.

This clonotype has a single count. Its antigen is as yet unknown. Patients who underwent sequencing had shown CD8+CD57+ cell expansion by flow cytometry. Germline V lookup: CDR1 WNHNN, CDR2 SYGVQD (reference sequence). The V end lost 2 bases, the J end lost 6 bases, and 11 bases lay between the germline ends. This CDR3 spans 13 amino acids. CDR3 and TCR beta VDJ profiling relied on genomic DNA as the template. Each CDR3 protein gets one entry after TCRdb re-called the reads with MiXCR. The sample holds 150,000 to 200,000 distinct CDR3 sequences, around 48% seen once. The TCR was taken from a human donor with aplastic anemia. The chain employs TRBV10-1 and TRBJ2-7, with D unclear. Sequenced material: sorted CD4+, CD8+, or CD8+CD57+ T cells (not recorded which) from PBMCs. The CDR3 here is CASSEANLGEQYF. The CDR3 DNA sequence: TGCGCCAGCAGTGAGGCCAACTTAGGCGAGCAGTACTTC.